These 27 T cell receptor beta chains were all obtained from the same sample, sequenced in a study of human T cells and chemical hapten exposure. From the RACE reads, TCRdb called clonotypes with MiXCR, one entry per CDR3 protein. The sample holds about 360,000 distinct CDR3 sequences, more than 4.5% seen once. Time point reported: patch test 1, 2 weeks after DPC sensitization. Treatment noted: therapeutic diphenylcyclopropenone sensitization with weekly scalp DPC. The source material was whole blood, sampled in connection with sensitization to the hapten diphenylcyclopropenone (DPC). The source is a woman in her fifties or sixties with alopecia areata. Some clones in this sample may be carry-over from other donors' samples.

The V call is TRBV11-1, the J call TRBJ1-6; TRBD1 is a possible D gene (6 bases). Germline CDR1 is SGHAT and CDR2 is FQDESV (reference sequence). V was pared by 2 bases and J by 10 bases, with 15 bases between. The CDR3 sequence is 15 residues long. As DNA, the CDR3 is TGTGCCAGCAGCTTAAAGGGGGGGCCCGGCTCACCCCTCCACTTT. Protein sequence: CASSLKGGPGSPLHF.

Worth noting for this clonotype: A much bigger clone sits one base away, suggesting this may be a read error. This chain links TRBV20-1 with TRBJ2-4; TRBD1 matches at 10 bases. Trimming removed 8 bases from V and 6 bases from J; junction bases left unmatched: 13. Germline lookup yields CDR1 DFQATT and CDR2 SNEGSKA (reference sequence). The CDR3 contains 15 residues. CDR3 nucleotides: TGCAGTACTACCAAACCTGGGACAGGGGTAAACATTCAGTACTTC. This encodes CSTTKPGTGVNIQYF.

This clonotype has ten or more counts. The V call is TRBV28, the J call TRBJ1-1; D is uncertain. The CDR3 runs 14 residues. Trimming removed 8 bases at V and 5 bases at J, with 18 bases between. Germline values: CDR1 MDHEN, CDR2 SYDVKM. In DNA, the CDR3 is TGTGCCAGCCACGAGGCTCTATCAAGGACTGAAGCTTTCTTT. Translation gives CASHEALSRTEAFF.

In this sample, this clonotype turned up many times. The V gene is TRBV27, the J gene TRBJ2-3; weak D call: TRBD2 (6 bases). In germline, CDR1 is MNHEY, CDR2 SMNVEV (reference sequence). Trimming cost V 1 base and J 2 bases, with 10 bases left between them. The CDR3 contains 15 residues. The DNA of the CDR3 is TGTGCCAGCAGTTTATTAGCGGCAACCACAGATACGCAGTATTTT. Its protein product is CASSLLAATTDTQYF.

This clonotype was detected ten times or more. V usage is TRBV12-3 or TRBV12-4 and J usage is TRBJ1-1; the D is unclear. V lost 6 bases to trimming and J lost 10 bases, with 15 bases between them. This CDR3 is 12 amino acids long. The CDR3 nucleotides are TGTGCCAGCAGGAAACGGAGAGAGCGAGCTTTCTTT. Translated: CASRKRRERAFF.

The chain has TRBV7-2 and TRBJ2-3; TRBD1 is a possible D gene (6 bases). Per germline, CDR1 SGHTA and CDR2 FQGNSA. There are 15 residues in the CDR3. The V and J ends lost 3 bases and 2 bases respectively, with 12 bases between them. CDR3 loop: CASSFLGANTDTQYF. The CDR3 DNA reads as TGTGCCAGCAGCTTTTTGGGGGCGAACACAGATACGCAGTATTTT. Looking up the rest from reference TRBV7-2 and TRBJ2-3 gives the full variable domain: GAGVSQSPSNKVTEKGKDVELRCDPISGHTALYWYRQSLGQGLEFLIYFQGNSAPDKSGLPSDRFSAERTGGSVSTLTIQRTQQEDSAVYLCASSFLGANTDTQYFGPGTRLTVL.

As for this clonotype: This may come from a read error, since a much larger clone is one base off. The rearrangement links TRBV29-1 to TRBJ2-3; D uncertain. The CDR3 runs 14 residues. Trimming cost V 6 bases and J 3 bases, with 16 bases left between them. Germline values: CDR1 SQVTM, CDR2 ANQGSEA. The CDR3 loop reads CSVAWPHGTDTQYF. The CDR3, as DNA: TGCAGCGTCGCATGGCCCCATGGGACAGATACGCAGTATTTT.

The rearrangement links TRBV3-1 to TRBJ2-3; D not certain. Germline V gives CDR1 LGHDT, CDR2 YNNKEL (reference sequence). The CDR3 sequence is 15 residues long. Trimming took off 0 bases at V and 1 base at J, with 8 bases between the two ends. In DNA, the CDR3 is TGTGCCAGCAGCCAAGATCCCGTCCGCACAGATACGCAGTATTTT. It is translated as CASSQDPVRTDTQYF.

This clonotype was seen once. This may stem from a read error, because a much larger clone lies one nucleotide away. CDR3 coding DNA: TGTTCCAGCAGTGCCCCTTCCCGCGGTTCACCCCTCCACTTT. Its translation is CSSSAPSRGSPLHF. The rearrangement uses TRBV28 and TRBJ1-6, with D unclear. CDR1 is MDHEN and CDR2 is SYDVKM in the germline V gene. The CDR3 is 14 amino acids.

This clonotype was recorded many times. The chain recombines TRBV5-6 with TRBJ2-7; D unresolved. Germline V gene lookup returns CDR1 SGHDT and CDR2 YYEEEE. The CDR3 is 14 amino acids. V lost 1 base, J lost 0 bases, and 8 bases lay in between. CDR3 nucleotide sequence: TGTGCCAGCAGCTTGATCCGAAGCTCCTACGAGCAGTACTTC. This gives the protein CASSLIRSSYEQYF.

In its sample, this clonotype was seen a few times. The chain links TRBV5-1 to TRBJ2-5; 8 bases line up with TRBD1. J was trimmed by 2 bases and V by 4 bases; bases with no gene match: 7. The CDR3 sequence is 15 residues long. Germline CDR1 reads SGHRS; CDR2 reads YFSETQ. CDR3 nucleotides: TGCGCCAGCAGCCGTTACAGGGGGGTTCAAGAGACCCAGTACTTC. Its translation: CASSRYRGVQETQYF.

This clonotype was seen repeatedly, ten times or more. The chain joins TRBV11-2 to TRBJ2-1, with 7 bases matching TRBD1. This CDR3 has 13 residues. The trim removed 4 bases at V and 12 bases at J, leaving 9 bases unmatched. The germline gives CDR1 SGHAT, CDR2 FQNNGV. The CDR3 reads CASSSVQGVGQFF. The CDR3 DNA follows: TGTGCCAGCAGCTCCGTCCAGGGGGTCGGGCAGTTCTTC.

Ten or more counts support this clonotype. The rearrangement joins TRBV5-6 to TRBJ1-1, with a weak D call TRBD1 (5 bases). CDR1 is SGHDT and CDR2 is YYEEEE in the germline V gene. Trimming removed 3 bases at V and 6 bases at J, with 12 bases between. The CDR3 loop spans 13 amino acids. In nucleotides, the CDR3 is TGTGCCAGCAGCTGGTCAGGGCCCGCTGAAGCTTTCTTT. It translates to CASSWSGPAEAFF.

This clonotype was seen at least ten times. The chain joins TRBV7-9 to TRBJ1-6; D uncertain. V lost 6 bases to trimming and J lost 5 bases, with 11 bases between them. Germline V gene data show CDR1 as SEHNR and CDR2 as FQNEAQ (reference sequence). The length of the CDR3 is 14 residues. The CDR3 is CASSRDSDNSPLHF. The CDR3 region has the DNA TGTGCCAGCAGTCGGGATTCTGATAATTCACCCCTCCACTTT.

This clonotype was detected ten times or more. The CDR3 DNA follows: TGTGCCAGCAGCTTGGGACTAGCGGGAGTAACAGATACGCAGTATTTT. Protein sequence: CASSLGLAGVTDTQYF. V is TRBV18 and J is TRBJ2-3; TRBD2 matches at 14 bases. The trim removed 8 bases at V and 3 bases at J, leaving 7 bases unmatched. The CDR3 covers 16 residues. Germline-derived CDR1 and CDR2 are KGHSH and LQKENI.

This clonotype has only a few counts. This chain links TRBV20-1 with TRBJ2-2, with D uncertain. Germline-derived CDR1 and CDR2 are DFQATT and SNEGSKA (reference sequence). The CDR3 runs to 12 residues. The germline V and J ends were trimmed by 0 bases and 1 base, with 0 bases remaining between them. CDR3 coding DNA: TGCAGTGCTAGAGAGAACACCGGGGAGCTGTTTTTT. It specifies CSARENTGELFF.

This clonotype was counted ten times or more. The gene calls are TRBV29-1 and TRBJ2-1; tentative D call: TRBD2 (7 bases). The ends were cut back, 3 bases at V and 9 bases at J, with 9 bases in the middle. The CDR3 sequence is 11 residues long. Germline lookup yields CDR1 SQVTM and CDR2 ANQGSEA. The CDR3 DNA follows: TGCAGCGTTGAGCGGGGGCTTGAGCAGTTCTTC. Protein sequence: CSVERGLEQFF.

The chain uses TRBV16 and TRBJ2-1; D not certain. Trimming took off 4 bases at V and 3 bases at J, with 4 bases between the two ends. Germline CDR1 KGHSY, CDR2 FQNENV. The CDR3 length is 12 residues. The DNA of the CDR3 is TGTGCCAGCAGCCGAGACTACAATGAGCAGTTCTTC. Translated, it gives CASSRDYNEQFF.

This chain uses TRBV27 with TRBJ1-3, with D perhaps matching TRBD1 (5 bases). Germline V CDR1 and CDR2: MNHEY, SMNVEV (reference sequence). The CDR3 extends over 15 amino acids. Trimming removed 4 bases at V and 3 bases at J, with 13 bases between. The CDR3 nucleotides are TGTGCCAGCAGTTCCCTGACAGCTCTTGGAAACACCATATATTTT. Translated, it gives CASSSLTALGNTIYF.

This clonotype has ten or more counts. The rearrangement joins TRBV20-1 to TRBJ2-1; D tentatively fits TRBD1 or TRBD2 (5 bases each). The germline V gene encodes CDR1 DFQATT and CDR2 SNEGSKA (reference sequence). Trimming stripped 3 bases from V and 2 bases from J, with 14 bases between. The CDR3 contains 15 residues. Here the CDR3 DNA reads TGCAGTGCTAGTAGGGGCGGGCCTACCTACAATGAGCAGTTCTTC. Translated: CSASRGGPTYNEQFF.

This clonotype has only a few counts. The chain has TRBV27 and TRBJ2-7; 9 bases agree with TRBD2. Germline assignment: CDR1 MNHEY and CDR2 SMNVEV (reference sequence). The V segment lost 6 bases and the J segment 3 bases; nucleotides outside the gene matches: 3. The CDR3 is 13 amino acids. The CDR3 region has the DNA TGTGCCAGCAGCACTAGCGGGTACTACGAGCAGTACTTC. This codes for CASSTSGYYEQYF.

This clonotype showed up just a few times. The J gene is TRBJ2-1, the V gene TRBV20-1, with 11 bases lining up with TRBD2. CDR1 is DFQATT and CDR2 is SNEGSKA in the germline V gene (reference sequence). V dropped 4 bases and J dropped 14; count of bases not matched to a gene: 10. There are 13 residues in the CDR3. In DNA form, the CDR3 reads TGCAGTGCTAAGGTAGCGGGAGGGCCTCTAAAGTTCTTC. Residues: CSAKVAGGPLKFF.

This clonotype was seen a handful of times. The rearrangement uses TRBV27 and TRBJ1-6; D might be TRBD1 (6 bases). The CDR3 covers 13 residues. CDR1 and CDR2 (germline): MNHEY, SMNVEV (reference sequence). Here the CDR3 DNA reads TGTTTACCCGGGGGGGCGGTGAATTCACCCCTCCACTTT. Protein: CLPGGAVNSPLHF.

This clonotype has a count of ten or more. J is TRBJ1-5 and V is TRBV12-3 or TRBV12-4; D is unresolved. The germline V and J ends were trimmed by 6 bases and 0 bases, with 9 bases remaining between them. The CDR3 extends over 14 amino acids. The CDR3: CASSVDDSNQPQHF. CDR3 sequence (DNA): TGTGCCAGCAGCGTGGATGATAGCAATCAGCCCCAGCATTTT.

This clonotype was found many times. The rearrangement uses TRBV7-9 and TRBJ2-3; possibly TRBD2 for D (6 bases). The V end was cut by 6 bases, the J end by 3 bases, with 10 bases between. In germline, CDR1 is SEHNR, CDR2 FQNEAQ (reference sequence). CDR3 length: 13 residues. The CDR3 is CASSQSGTDTQYF. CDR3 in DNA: TGTGCCAGCAGTCAAAGCGGGACAGATACGCAGTATTTT.

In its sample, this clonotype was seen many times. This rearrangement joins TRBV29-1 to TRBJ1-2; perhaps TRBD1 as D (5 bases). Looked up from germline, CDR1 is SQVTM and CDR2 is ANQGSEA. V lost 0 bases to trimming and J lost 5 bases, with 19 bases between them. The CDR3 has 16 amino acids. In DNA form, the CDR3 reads TGCAGCGTTGAAGATTTTAGGACAAAGGAGGGGTATGGCTACACCTTC. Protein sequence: CSVEDFRTKEGYGYTF.

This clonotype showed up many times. In DNA form, the CDR3 reads TGTGCCAGCAGCCAAGTACGCGGACGGGGCTCTCCAAGGGCCAACGTCCTGACTTTC. This codes for CASSQVRGRGSPRANVLTF. The V and J genes are TRBV14 and TRBJ2-6, with D tentatively TRBD1 or TRBD2 (5 bases each). Trimming took 1 base from V and 5 from J, leaving 21 bases between them. The CDR3 loop spans 19 amino acids. CDR1 is SGHDN and CDR2 is FVKESK in the germline V gene.